Presented here are 17 T cell receptor beta chains from one specimen sequenced in a study of control samples from healthy donors and cancer patients. Sequencing was performed with immunoSEQ multiplex PCR; in TCRdb, only in-frame clones are kept and a portion is missing. The repertoire includes roughly 120,000 clones, around 91% of them detected once, and 1.1% sits in the top ten. The sequenced sample consisted of PBMCs. These receptors were collected from a woman aged 45-65 years with colorectal cancer.

The V call is TRBV3-1 (or the pseudogene TRBV3-2), the J call TRBJ2-1; 7 nucleotides line up with TRBD2. The CDR3 totals 10 residues. Trimming removed 8 bases from V and 10 bases from J; junction bases left unmatched: 2. Germline V gene sequence: CDR1 LGHDT, CDR2 YNNKEL (reference sequence). CDR3 region: CASGGEEQFF. The CDR3 DNA reads TGTGCCAGCGGGGGGGAAGAGCAGTTCTTC.

The chain couples TRBV7-2 to TRBJ1-5; possibly TRBD1 for D (5 bases). CDR3 length equals 14 residues. Trimming stripped 2 bases from V and 6 bases from J, with 11 bases between. The germline gives CDR1 SGHTA, CDR2 FQGNSA. CDR3 sequence reads: CASSLTRGGQPQHF. The CDR3 coding sequence is TGTGCCAGCAGCTTAACGAGGGGTGGTCAGCCCCAGCATTTT. Together with reference TRBV7-2 and TRBJ1-5, the CDR3 gives the full variable domain: GAGVSQSPSNKVTEKGKDVELRCDPISGHTALYWYRQSLGQGLEFLIYFQGNSAPDKSGLPSDRFSAERTGGSVSTLTIQRTQQEDSAVYLCASSLTRGGQPQHFGDGTRLSIL.

The chain has TRBV5-1 and TRBJ2-1; possibly TRBD2 for D (5 bases). This CDR3 comprises 17 residues. The V end lost 0 bases, the J end lost 0 bases, and 13 bases lay between the germline ends. Germline values: CDR1 SGHRS, CDR2 YFSETQ. In DNA, the CDR3 is TGCGCCAGCAGCTTGGCGGCTGGGAGCAGCTCCTACAATGAGCAGTTCTTC. Encoded protein: CASSLAAGSSSYNEQFF.

The chain recombines TRBV7-6 with TRBJ1-6, with TRBD1 matching over 7 bases. Germline CDR1 and CDR2: SGHVS and FNYEAQ. This CDR3 has 16 residues. The trim removed 3 bases at V and 7 bases at J, leaving 9 bases unmatched. CDR3 in amino acids: CASSLGRGQRNSPLHF. The CDR3 region has the DNA TGTGCCAGCAGCTTGGGTAGGGGACAGAGAAATTCACCCCTCCACTTT.

The CDR3 DNA reads as TGTGCCAGTAGTCCCCTGTCGGGTCGGCACGCCAATCAGCCCCAGCATTTT. Translation: CASSPLSGRHANQPQHF. The genes are TRBV19 and TRBJ1-5; D unclear. Per the germline V gene, CDR1 is LNHDA and CDR2 is SQIVND (reference sequence). Trimming removed 5 bases at V and 3 bases at J, with 20 bases between. This CDR3 is 17 amino acids long.

The V and J genes are TRBV29-1 and TRBJ2-1, with 9 nucleotides matching TRBD1. The CDR3 sequence is 14 residues long. The trim removed 8 bases at V and 4 bases at J, leaving 9 bases unmatched. Per the germline V gene, CDR1 is SQVTM and CDR2 is ANQGSEA. CDR3 nucleotide sequence: TGCAGCATCGCCGGGACAGGGTCTTACAATGAGCAGTTCTTC. This codes for CSIAGTGSYNEQFF.

This clone was seen a single time. This chain uses TRBV19 with TRBJ1-5; no reliable D call. The V gene lost 3 bases and the J gene lost 0 bases, with 9 bases spanning the gap. CDR1 LNHDA and CDR2 SQIVND come from the germline V gene (reference sequence). The CDR3 extends over 15 amino acids. CDR3 nucleotides: TGTGCCAGTAGTATTCGGGAGGATAGCAATCAGCCCCAGCATTTT. This translates into CASSIREDSNQPQHF.

The chain carries TRBV2 and TRBJ2-1; tentative D call: TRBD1 (5 bases). The length of the CDR3 is 13 residues. V dropped 6 bases and J dropped 5 bases, with 11 bases sitting between them. Germline V gene data show CDR1 as SNHLY and CDR2 as FYNNEI. The CDR3 here is CASRVGRNNEQFF. CDR3 sequence (DNA): TGTGCCAGCAGGGTGGGGCGCAACAATGAGCAGTTCTTC.

This clone was observed a single time. The V call is TRBV5-6, the J call TRBJ1-2; the D is unclear. The V end was cut by 6 bases, the J end by 1 base, with 16 bases between. Germline-derived CDR1 and CDR2 are SGHDT and YYEEEE. This CDR3 has 15 residues. The CDR3 DNA reads as TGTGCCAGCACCCGGTGGGTTGAAGATAACTATGGCTACACCTTC. The encoded protein is CASTRWVEDNYGYTF. The full variable domain, in which reference TRBV5-6 and TRBJ1-2 provide the parts outside the CDR3, is DAGVTQSPTHLIKTRGQQVTLRCSPKSGHDTVSWYQQALGQGPQFIFQYYEEEERQRGNFPDRFSGHQFPNYSSELNVNALLLGDSALYLCASTRWVEDNYGYTFGSGTRLTVV.

Only a few counts were recorded for this clone. This chain joins TRBV5-1 and TRBJ1-1; D uncertain. The CDR3 covers 14 residues. The ends were cut back, 0 bases at V and 1 base at J, with 7 bases in the middle. Germline assignment: CDR1 SGHRS and CDR2 YFSETQ. The CDR3 loop is CASSLGPTNTEAFF. CDR3 sequence (DNA): TGCGCCAGCAGCTTGGGACCGACGAACACTGAAGCTTTCTTT.

This rearrangement joins TRBV2 to TRBJ2-1; 11 bases are shared with TRBD1. Per germline, CDR1 SNHLY and CDR2 FYNNEI. Trimming at V came to 4 bases and at J to 6 bases, leaving 5 bases not matched to a gene. The CDR3 consists of 15 residues. CDR3 region: CASSVGGTGGNEQFF. CDR3 sequence (DNA): TGTGCCAGCAGTGTGGGGGGGACAGGGGGCAATGAGCAGTTCTTC.

The rearrangement joins TRBV25-1 to TRBJ1-6; D remains unclear. V dropped 5 bases and J dropped 9 bases, with 14 bases sitting between them. Germline loops: CDR1 MGHDK, CDR2 SYGVNS. CDR3 length equals 14 residues. CDR3 in amino acids: CASSTSWSGSPLHF. Here the CDR3 DNA reads TGTGCCAGCAGTACGAGTTGGTCAGGTTCACCCCTCCACTTT.

The chain links TRBV11-3 to TRBJ1-1, with 7 positions matching TRBD1. The germline gives CDR1 SGHNT, CDR2 YENEEA. J gave up 3 bases and V 1 base, and 11 bases lay outside the gene matches. The CDR3 loop spans 17 amino acids. The CDR3 sequence: CASSLGTGFGPDTEAFF. The CDR3 DNA follows: TGTGCCAGCAGCTTAGGGACAGGATTCGGGCCTGACACTGAAGCTTTCTTT.

With respect to this clone: In the same sample, other DNA sequences code for this CDR3. This chain joins TRBV2 and TRBJ1-1; D call uncertain. V lost 4 bases and J lost 1, with 4 bases in between. Germline CDR1 reads SNHLY; CDR2 reads FYNNEI. This CDR3 is 12 amino acids long. CDR3: CASSVRNTEAFF. CDR3 coding DNA: TGTGCCAGCAGTGTTCGGAACACTGAAGCTTTCTTT. The entire variable domain, with the rest obtained from reference TRBV2 and TRBJ1-1, is as follows: EPEVTQTPSHQVTQMGQEVILRCVPISNHLYFYWYRQILGQKVEFLVSFYNNEISEKSEIFDDQFSVERPDGSNFTLKIRSTKLEDSAMYFCASSVRNTEAFFGQGTRLTVV.

The chain combines TRBV6-6 with TRBJ2-1; TRBD2 agrees at 14 bases. Germline CDR1 reads MNHNY; CDR2 reads SVGAGI (reference sequence). This CDR3 contains 16 residues. The J segment lost 1 base and the V segment lost 5 bases, leaving 1 base of the junction unmatched. As DNA, the CDR3 is TGTGCCAGCAGTGGGACTAGCGGGAGTTCCTACAATGAGCAGTTCTTC. Translating gives CASSGTSGSSYNEQFF.

The chain uses TRBV18 and TRBJ2-5, with 7 bases matching TRBD1. J was trimmed by 2 bases and V by 1 base; bases with no gene match: 7. CDR3 length: 16 amino acids. Germline CDR1 KGHSH, CDR2 LQKENI. As DNA, the CDR3 is TGTGCCAGCTCACCACGGACAGGAGATGGACAAGAGACCCAGTACTTC. This codes for CASSPRTGDGQETQYF.

The CDR3 here is CASSISPGRQGNQPQHF. DNA of the CDR3: TGTGCCAGCAGCATCTCCCCCGGGAGACAGGGTAATCAGCCCCAGCATTTT. This sequence joins TRBV6-2 or TRBV6-3 and TRBJ1-5; TRBD1 matches at 7 bases. CDR3 length equals 17 residues. In germline, CDR1 is MNHEY, CDR2 SVGEGT. Germline trimming cut 6 bases from V and 4 bases from J; bases unmatched to any gene: 15.